This T cell receptor (beta chain) was observed in a study of shared clonotypes between healthy human individuals. Across the whole study: With ages of 18 to 49, the donors were a couple of women and a few men.

It was on ten immunoSEQ deep assay plates that unsorted PBMC DNA was sequenced. TCRdb's copy holds only in-frame clones and misses some; the assay was immunoSEQ multiplex PCR. The sample records around 500,000 clones, 81% being singletons. Participating donors were healthy, HIV-negative adults free of recent acute infections or vaccinations. This CDR3 region has 14 residues. V was shortened by 3 bases and J by 7 bases, with 13 bases between the two germline ends. Per germline, CDR1 SEHNR and CDR2 FQNEAQ (reference sequence). In regard to this clone: A read error is likely here: a far larger clone is one base away. This sample also contains other DNA sequences that code for the same CDR3.

The chain is built from TRBV7-9 and TRBJ1-5, with unresolved D. The sequence derives from a woman between 40 and 50 years old in good health. Some clones in this sample may be carry-over from other donors' samples. Sequencing was carried out using PBMCs. The DNA of the CDR3 is TGTGCCAGCAGCTTTGACGGCTATTACCAGCCCCAGCATTTT. This encodes CASSFDGYYQPQHF.